Shown below are 4 T cell receptor beta chains from a single sample sequenced in a study of blood T cell repertoires in COVID-19. Produced via immunoSEQ multiplex PCR; TCRdb's table is partial and in-frame only. The data show some 340,000 clones, around 83% seen once. Sequencing was done on a sample of PBMCs or T cells enriched from blood (not recorded which). These receptors all stem from a woman aged 45-65 years who had recovered from COVID-19.

The J gene is TRBJ1-1, the V gene TRBV4-1; TRBD1 agrees at 8 bases. Germline V gene sequence: CDR1 MGHRA, CDR2 YSYEKL. The CDR3 is made up of 15 amino acids. V was pared by 3 bases and J by 1 base, with 4 bases of the junction left unmatched. The CDR3 bases are TGCGCCAGCAGCCACCGGACAGGGAGGAACACTGAAGCTTTCTTT. It encodes CASSHRTGRNTEAFF.

This chain links TRBV5-1 with TRBJ1-3, with D perhaps TRBD1 (5 bases). In germline, CDR1 is SGHRS, CDR2 YFSETQ. The CDR3 covers 16 residues. Deletions cut 0 bases from V and 2 bases from J, with 12 bases between. The CDR3 reads CASSLESGRPGNTIYF. Here the CDR3 DNA reads TGCGCCAGCAGCTTGGAATCAGGGCGCCCTGGAAACACCATATATTTT.

This clone was counted ten times or more. The genes are TRBV27 and TRBJ2-7; TRBD1 matches at 10 bases. Germline V gene lookup returns CDR1 MNHEY and CDR2 SMNVEV (reference sequence). The CDR3 runs to 14 residues. Trimming removed 5 bases from V and 7 bases from J; junction bases left unmatched: 8. The CDR3 DNA is TGTGCCAGCAGTCCGACAGGGGGCCATAGGGAGCAGTACTTC. Translated, it gives CASSPTGGHREQYF.

The rearrangement uses TRBV3-1 (or the pseudogene TRBV3-2) and TRBJ1-1; TRBD1 agrees at 9 bases. Trimming took 5 bases from V and 5 from J; bases not matched to a gene: 6. The CDR3 is 14 residues long. Germline lookup yields CDR1 LGHDT and CDR2 YNNKEL (reference sequence). In DNA, the CDR3 is TGTGCCAGCAGCTTTTACAGGGGGCAAACTGAAGCTTTCTTT. As protein: CASSFYRGQTEAFF.